The clone carrying this T cell receptor beta chain was observed once. The data originate from a study of control samples from healthy donors and cancer patients. TCRdb's copy holds only in-frame clones and misses some; the assay was immunoSEQ multiplex PCR. The repertoire holds some 77,000 clones, with about 89% as singletons. The CDR3 has 14 residues. Germline V CDR1 and CDR2: LNHDA, SQIVND (reference sequence). V was trimmed by 7 bases and J by 1 base, leaving 13 bases between them. V and J are TRBV19 and TRBJ1-1; D gene ambiguous. This receptor was identified in a woman aged 60 to 75 in good health. The sequencing input was blood. The CDR3 DNA sequence: TGTGCCAGTACCAAACGGGGAGCGAACACTGAAGCTTTCTTT. This codes for CASTKRGANTEAFF.